The 2 T cell receptor beta chains in this list originate from one sample, sequenced in a study of blood T cell repertoires in COVID-19. Only in-frame clones appear in the TCRdb table, and some are missing; sequencing was by immunoSEQ multiplex PCR. Altogether around 200,000 clones are present, about 86% being singletons, with the ten largest covering about 20%. Source material: peripheral blood. Receptor source: a man in his 70s with active or convalescent COVID-19.

The chain uses TRBV18 and TRBJ1-5, with TRBD1 matching over 7 bases. The CDR3 covers 15 residues. Trimming took 5 bases from V and 3 from J; bases not matched to a gene: 7. Per germline, CDR1 KGHSH and CDR2 LQKENI. The CDR3, as DNA: TGTGCCAGCTCAGCAACGACAGGGTCCAATCAGCCCCAGCATTTT. This encodes CASSATTGSNQPQHF.

This clone was detected only once. The rearrangement joins TRBV19 to TRBJ1-3; D unresolved. V lost 1 base and J 4 bases, leaving 5 bases between the germline ends. CDR3 length: 13 amino acids. Germline V CDR1 and CDR2: LNHDA, SQIVND (reference sequence). The DNA of the CDR3 is TGTGCCAGTAGTATAGGTCAAGGAAACACCATATATTTT. It codes for CASSIGQGNTIYF.